Listed here are 19 T cell receptor beta chains from one sample, sequenced in a study of blood T cell repertoires in COVID-19 (dated by TCRdb to the early 2020s). Libraries came from the immunoSEQ multiplex PCR assay. TCRdb mirrors the immuneACCESS table, restricted to in-frame sequences. Some clones are absent from its copies; in checked studies, under half trace to an unresolved V gene, and the reason for the others is unknown. Present in this sample are about 250,000 clones, about 91% of which were seen just once. In total, the top ten clones hold roughly 6.8% of the sample. The material sequenced was peripheral blood. These receptors originate from a woman aged 25-40 years with COVID-19, enrolled during active disease.

The chain joins TRBV19 to TRBJ2-7; D is ambiguous. The CDR3 sequence is 14 residues long. The ends were cut back, 5 bases at V and 0 bases at J, with 11 bases in the middle. Per the germline V gene, CDR1 is LNHDA and CDR2 is SQIVND (reference sequence). The DNA of the CDR3 is TGTGCCAGTAGTGCGGCCCCGAGCTCCTACGAGCAGTACTTC. Its protein is CASSAAPSSYEQYF.

The J gene is TRBJ2-7, the V gene TRBV27; 7 positions agree with TRBD2. Unmatched junction bases numbered 11, after V lost 2 bases and J lost 1 base. There are 17 residues in the CDR3. CDR1 and CDR2 from the germline V gene are MNHEY and SMNVEV (reference sequence). As DNA, the CDR3 is TGTGCCAGCAGTTTAAATCGGGCGCGGCGGGAGTCCTACGAGCAGTACGTC. Amino acids: CASSLNRARRESYEQYV.

The chain couples TRBV3-1 (or the pseudogene TRBV3-2) to TRBJ2-5, with TRBD2 matching over 11 bases. With 1 base clipped from V and 2 bases from J, the junction kept 3 bases outside the gene matches. The germline V gene encodes CDR1 LGHDT and CDR2 YNNKEL (reference sequence). The length of the CDR3 is 16 residues. CDR3 loop: CASSQGGTSGQETQYF. The CDR3 DNA is TGTGCCAGCAGCCAAGGGGGGACTAGCGGACAAGAGACCCAGTACTTC.

The chain links TRBV19 to TRBJ2-1; D perhaps matches TRBD2 (7 bases). The length of the CDR3 is 14 residues. The ends were cut back, 10 bases at V and 5 bases at J, with 18 bases in the middle. CDR1 and CDR2 from the germline V gene are LNHDA and SQIVND (reference sequence). Written as DNA, the CDR3 is TGTGCCACCGGGGGGCGTCCCCACCACAATGAGCAGTTCTTC. It specifies CATGGRPHHNEQFF.

This clone was detected many times. The genes are TRBV2 and TRBJ1-2, with D perhaps matching TRBD1 (6 bases). The CDR3 totals 15 residues. V shed 11 bases and J shed 6 bases, with 25 bases lying between them. Germline V gene sequence: CDR1 SNHLY, CDR2 FYNNEI. The CDR3 is CAGTRATGKANGYTF. The CDR3 DNA reads as TGTGCCGGTACTCGGGCTACAGGGAAGGCGAATGGCTACACCTTC.

CDR3 sequence (DNA): TGCAGTGCCCAGTACAATGAGCAGTTCTTC. As protein: CSAQYNEQFF. The chain has TRBV20-1 and TRBJ2-1; D call uncertain. The CDR3 contains 10 residues. V lost 6 bases and J 4 bases, leaving 4 bases between the germline ends. From germline, CDR1 is DFQATT and CDR2 SNEGSKA (reference sequence).

This rearrangement joins TRBV7-2 to TRBJ1-5; no clear D gene. The length of the CDR3 is 15 residues. Germline loops: CDR1 SGHTA, CDR2 FQGNSA. The V end was cut by 5 bases, the J end by 3 bases, with 14 bases between. The CDR3 coding sequence is TGTGCCAGCAGCCTCCGGGAGGGTTTCAATCAGCCCCAGCATTTT. It codes for CASSLREGFNQPQHF. The variable domain in full, completed from reference TRBV7-2 and TRBJ1-5, reads GAGVSQSPSNKVTEKGKDVELRCDPISGHTALYWYRQSLGQGLEFLIYFQGNSAPDKSGLPSDRFSAERTGGSVSTLTIQRTQQEDSAVYLCASSLREGFNQPQHFGDGTRLSIL.

J is TRBJ2-2 and V is TRBV3-1 (or the pseudogene TRBV3-2), with a weak D call TRBD1 (5 bases). Germline V gives CDR1 LGHDT, CDR2 YNNKEL (reference sequence). Trimming stripped 0 bases from V and 6 bases from J, with 5 bases between. The CDR3 runs to 13 residues. The CDR3 sequence is CASSQDRAGELFF. In DNA, the CDR3 is TGTGCCAGCAGCCAAGACAGGGCCGGGGAGCTGTTTTTT.

The chain links TRBV28 to TRBJ2-5; TRBD2 matches at 15 bases. CDR3 length equals 20 residues. CDR1 MDHEN and CDR2 SYDVKM come from the germline V gene. Trimming removed 4 bases from V and 0 bases from J; junction bases left unmatched: 12. CDR3 loop: CASSYPVFRTSGGDQETQYF. CDR3 coding DNA: TGTGCCAGCAGTTATCCCGTATTTAGGACTAGCGGGGGGGACCAAGAGACCCAGTACTTC.

In this sample, this clone turned up once. The chain links TRBV27 to TRBJ2-7; 9 bases align to TRBD2. The V gene end was trimmed by 4 bases and the J gene end by 0 bases; junction bases not matched to a gene: 4. The CDR3 runs 15 residues. CDR1 is MNHEY, CDR2 SMNVEV, per germline (reference sequence). The CDR3 DNA reads as TGTGCCAGCAGTTGGGGGACTAGCCCCTCCTACGAGCAGTACTTC. Residues: CASSWGTSPSYEQYF.

The chain couples TRBV28 to TRBJ1-1; no definite D call. This CDR3 is built from 13 residues. V was pared by 5 bases and J by 5 bases, with 12 bases between. Per the germline V gene, CDR1 is MDHEN and CDR2 is SYDVKM. CDR3 loop: CASSPRSRTEAFF. In DNA, the CDR3 is TGTGCCAGCAGTCCCCGGTCGAGGACTGAAGCTTTCTTT.

The chain joins TRBV11-2 to TRBJ2-1, with a tentative D call TRBD2 (6 bases). The germline V gene has CDR1 SGHAT and CDR2 FQNNGV. Trimming removed 5 bases from V and 10 bases from J, with 18 bases in between. The CDR3 has 14 amino acids. The CDR3: CASSIRRDSREQFF. CDR3 sequence (DNA): TGTGCCAGCAGCATACGCCGGGACTCCCGAGAGCAGTTCTTC.

This clone has just one count. The V call is TRBV6-5, the J call TRBJ2-7; D gene ambiguous. The V and J ends lost 0 bases and 0 bases respectively, with 6 bases between them. The CDR3 is 14 amino acids. Germline V gives CDR1 MNHEY, CDR2 SVGAGI. DNA of the CDR3: TGTGCCAGCAGTTACTCGGCAGACTCCTACGAGCAGTACTTC. Protein sequence: CASSYSADSYEQYF.

The chain couples TRBV6-4 to TRBJ1-1, with D hard to call. CDR1 and CDR2 from the germline V gene are MRHNA and SNTAGT. V lost 6 bases to trimming and J lost 8 bases, with 16 bases between them. This CDR3 contains 13 residues. The CDR3 sequence: CASSSRPGGEAFF. DNA of the CDR3: TGTGCCAGCAGCTCTCGACCGGGTGGGGAAGCTTTCTTT.

The CDR3 reads CASSLRGALSQPQHF. The DNA for the CDR3 is TGTGCCAGCAGCTTACGGGGGGCTCTCTCCCAGCCCCAGCATTTT. The chain couples TRBV7-2 to TRBJ1-5; D might be TRBD1 (6 bases). Germline CDR1 reads SGHTA; CDR2 reads FQGNSA. V lost 2 bases, J lost 7 bases, and 15 bases lay in between. The CDR3 is made up of 15 amino acids.

The rearrangement uses TRBV10-2 and TRBJ2-7; D might be TRBD2 (6 bases). Between the trimmed V and J ends, which lost 3 bases and 3 bases, there was a span of 12 bases. This CDR3 is 14 amino acids long. The germline V gene encodes CDR1 WSHSY and CDR2 SAAADI. The CDR3 protein is CASSESLADYEQYV. The CDR3 DNA reads TGCGCCAGCAGTGAATCACTAGCCGACTACGAGCAGTACGTC.

The chain combines TRBV4-2 with TRBJ1-4; tentative D call: TRBD1 (5 bases). The germline V gene has CDR1 LGHNA and CDR2 YNFKEQ. This CDR3 is built from 17 residues. Trimming shortened V by 4 bases and J by 4 bases, and 19 bases separated the two germline ends. The CDR3 DNA sequence: TGTGCCAGCAGCCTACAGGCGGGGCCCGGGATTAATGAAAAACTGTTTTTT. It is translated as CASSLQAGPGINEKLFF.

The chain carries TRBV6-5 and TRBJ1-1; D is possibly TRBD1 (6 bases). The CDR3 spans 15 residues. V lost 2 bases and J lost 4, with 14 bases in between. Germline CDR1 and CDR2: MNHEY and SVGAGI. CDR3 bases: TGTGCCAGCAGTTACCAGGACAGTTATGCCACTGAAGCTTTCTTT. This codes for CASSYQDSYATEAFF.

The rearrangement joins TRBV18 to TRBJ2-2; D gene unclear. Trimming left V 3 bases short and J 6 bases short, with 11 bases between. This CDR3 is 14 amino acids long. Germline V gene data show CDR1 as KGHSH and CDR2 as LQKENI. In DNA, the CDR3 is TGTGCCAGCTCACCTTTAGAATCTGCCGGGGAGCTGTTTTTT. Protein: CASSPLESAGELFF.